The 15 T cell receptor beta chains below all came from one sample that was sequenced in a study of blood T cell repertoires in COVID-19. Sequencing was performed with immunoSEQ multiplex PCR; in TCRdb, only in-frame clones are kept and a portion is missing. Of some 180,000 clones in the sample, 70% to 85% are singletons; the top ten hold more than 4.5%. The sample consisted of PBMCs or T cells enriched from blood (not recorded which). The receptors come from a woman aged 55 to 70 with acute COVID-19.

The chain couples TRBV2 to TRBJ1-1; 7 bases are a match to TRBD1. Per the germline V gene, CDR1 is SNHLY and CDR2 is FYNNEI. This CDR3 contains 12 residues. V shed 6 bases and J 10 bases; nucleotides not matched to a gene: 8. The CDR3 region has the DNA TGTGCCAGCAGGCAGGGGGGTCTAGGAGCTTTCTTT. Protein product: CASRQGGLGAFF. The full variable domain, rest sourced from reference TRBV2 and TRBJ1-1, is EPEVTQTPSHQVTQMGQEVILRCVPISNHLYFYWYRQILGQKVEFLVSFYNNEISEKSEIFDDQFSVERPDGSNFTLKIRSTKLEDSAMYFCASRQGGLGAFFGQGTRLTVV.

The chain uses TRBV27 and TRBJ2-2; unclear D gene. The length of the CDR3 is 13 residues. Trimming cost V 5 bases and J 5 bases, with 9 bases left between them. Germline CDR1 and CDR2: MNHEY and SMNVEV (reference sequence). DNA for the CDR3: TGTGCCAGCAGTCGGCTAGATACCGGGGAGCTGTTTTTT. The encoded protein is CASSRLDTGELFF.

V gene TRBV7-9 combines with J gene TRBJ2-1; 14 nucleotides match TRBD2. The V segment lost 2 bases and the J segment 4 bases; nucleotides outside the gene matches: 4. The CDR3 has 17 residues. From germline, CDR1 is SEHNR and CDR2 FQNEAQ (reference sequence). The DNA for the CDR3 is TGTGCCAGCAGCTTACGACTAGCGGGGGGGCGGTACAATGAGCAGTTCTTC. Translation: CASSLRLAGGRYNEQFF.

This rearrangement joins TRBV14 to TRBJ1-1; D remains ambiguous. The CDR3 has 18 amino acids. The V end was cut by 0 bases, the J end by 0 bases, with 17 bases between. Germline assignment: CDR1 SGHDN and CDR2 FVKESK. CDR3 amino acids: CASSQDLWVQVMNTEAFF. The CDR3 nucleotides are TGTGCCAGCAGCCAAGATTTGTGGGTCCAGGTCATGAACACTGAAGCTTTCTTT.

This chain's CDR3 is CASRQNRGVRPRNEQFF. CDR3 nucleotides: TGTGCCAGCAGGCAAAACAGGGGGGTTCGACCTAGAAATGAGCAGTTCTTC. The rearrangement uses TRBV27 and TRBJ2-1; 8 nucleotides line up with TRBD1. Germline CDR1 MNHEY, CDR2 SMNVEV (reference sequence). This CDR3 contains 17 residues. V was pared by 6 bases and J by 7 bases, with 17 bases of the junction left unmatched.

The chain has TRBV29-1 and TRBJ1-2, with 7 bases matching TRBD1. The length of the CDR3 is 15 residues. Germline values: CDR1 SQVTM, CDR2 ANQGSEA. The junction had 16 bases not matched to a gene; V was cut back by 6 bases and J by 6 bases. DNA for the CDR3: TGCAGCGTGATAACAACCCCGGACAGGCCTAATGGCTACACCTTC. Protein sequence: CSVITTPDRPNGYTF.

The chain uses TRBV6-5 and TRBJ1-4; 8 bases align to TRBD1. Germline V lookup: CDR1 MNHEY, CDR2 SVGAGI. V lost 6 bases and J lost 8; bases outside the gene matches: 8. The CDR3 extends over 14 amino acids. CDR3 nucleotides: TGTGCCAGCAGGTACAGGGGGAGAGGGGAAAAACTGTTTTTT. It specifies CASRYRGRGEKLFF.

CDR3 region: CASSQDKSGGLFF. For the CDR3, the DNA is TGTGCCAGCAGCCAAGATAAGTCGGGAGGTTTGTTCTTC. The rearrangement uses TRBV3-1 (or the pseudogene TRBV3-2) and TRBJ2-1, with 7 positions matching TRBD2. The germline V gene encodes CDR1 LGHDT and CDR2 YNNKEL (reference sequence). This CDR3 is 13 amino acids long. V was pared by 0 bases and J by 15 bases, with 8 bases of the junction left unmatched.

The table lists this clone with a few counts. J is TRBJ2-5 and V is TRBV4-1, with 10 bases that match TRBD2. The V gene's germline CDR1 is MGHRA and CDR2 YSYEKL. J was trimmed by 5 bases and V by 2 bases; bases with no gene match: 11. CDR3 size: 17 residues. CDR3 nucleotides: TGCGCCAGCAGCCAACTCTTCCTAGCGGGAGTAAGGGAGACCCAGTACTTC. Translating gives CASSQLFLAGVRETQYF.

The J gene is TRBJ1-1, the V gene TRBV30; TRBD1 might be the D (6 bases). The CDR3 has 17 residues. Per the germline V gene, CDR1 is GTSNPN and CDR2 is SVGIG (reference sequence). The V end lost 2 bases, the J end lost 1 base, and 20 bases lay between the germline ends. The CDR3 here is CAWSPLGQNQRNTEAFF. In nucleotides, the CDR3 is TGTGCCTGGAGTCCCCTAGGACAGAACCAAAGGAACACTGAAGCTTTCTTT.

The chain has TRBV4-3 and TRBJ2-7; 10 nucleotides line up with TRBD1. With V trimmed by 8 bases and J by 1 base, 8 bases remained unmatched. The CDR3 loop spans 15 amino acids. Per germline, CDR1 LGHNA and CDR2 YSLEER. The CDR3 region is CASSSGQGISYEQYV. For the CDR3, the DNA is TGCGCCAGCTCCTCGGGACAGGGGATATCCTACGAGCAGTACGTC.

The genes are TRBV18 and TRBJ2-4; TRBD1 agrees at 7 bases. V was clipped by 3 bases and J by 4 bases; unmatched bases: 3. Germline V gene sequence: CDR1 KGHSH, CDR2 LQKENI. The CDR3 totals 14 residues. Written as DNA, the CDR3 is TGTGCCAGCTCACCGACAGGGTTAAAAAACATTCAGTACTTC. Protein product: CASSPTGLKNIQYF. The whole variable domain, filled in from reference TRBV18 and TRBJ2-4, reads NAGVMQNPRHLVRRRGQEARLRCSPMKGHSHVYWYRQLPEEGLKFMVYLQKENIIDESGMPKERFSAEFPKEGPSILRIQQVVRGDSAAYFCASSPTGLKNIQYFGAGTRLSVL.

J is TRBJ2-7 and V is TRBV13; D is possibly TRBD2 (6 bases). CDR3 length: 12 residues. Germline CDR1 PRHDT, CDR2 FYEKMQ (reference sequence). With 4 bases removed from V and 7 bases from J, the gap between germline ends came to 11 bases. The CDR3 bases are TGTGCCAGCAGCTCCAGGGCGGGGGAGCAGTACGTC. Protein: CASSSRAGEQYV.

This chain connects TRBV16 to TRBJ1-1, with a tentative D call TRBD1 (6 bases). The CDR3 has 13 amino acids. The germline V gene has CDR1 KGHSY and CDR2 FQNENV. The V gene lost 7 bases and the J gene lost 0 bases, with 9 bases spanning the gap. CDR3: CASTGQMNTEAFF. The CDR3 DNA is TGTGCCAGCACTGGACAGATGAACACTGAAGCTTTCTTT. The entire variable domain, with the rest obtained from reference TRBV16 and TRBJ1-1, is as follows: GEEVAQTPKHLVRGEGQKAKLYCAPIKGHSYVFWYQQVLKNEFKFLISFQNENVFDETGMPKERFSAKCLPNSPCSLEIQATKLEDSAVYFCASTGQMNTEAFFGQGTRLTVV.

The gene calls are TRBV5-5 and TRBJ2-3; TRBD2 might be the D (6 bases). CDR3 length equals 15 residues. CDR1 SGHKS and CDR2 YYEKEE come from the germline V gene (reference sequence). V lost 4 bases, J lost 1 base, and 13 bases lay in between. CDR3 amino acids: CASSPTGTGTDTQYF. The DNA of the CDR3 is TGTGCCAGCAGCCCGACCGGGACTGGCACAGATACGCAGTATTTT.